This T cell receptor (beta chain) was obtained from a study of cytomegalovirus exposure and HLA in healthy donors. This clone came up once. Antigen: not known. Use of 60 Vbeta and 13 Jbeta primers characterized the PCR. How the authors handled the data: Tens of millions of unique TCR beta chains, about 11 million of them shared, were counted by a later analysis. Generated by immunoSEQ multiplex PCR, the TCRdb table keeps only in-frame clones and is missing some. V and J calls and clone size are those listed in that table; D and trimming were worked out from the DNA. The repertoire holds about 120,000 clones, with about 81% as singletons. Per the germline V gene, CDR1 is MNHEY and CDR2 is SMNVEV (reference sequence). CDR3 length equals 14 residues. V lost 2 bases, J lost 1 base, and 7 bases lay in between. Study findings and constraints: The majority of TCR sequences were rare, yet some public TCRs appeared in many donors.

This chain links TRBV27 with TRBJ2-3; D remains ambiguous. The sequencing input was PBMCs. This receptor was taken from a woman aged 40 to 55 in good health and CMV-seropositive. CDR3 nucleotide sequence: TGTGCCAGCAGTTTAAGCCTGGGCACAGATACGCAGTATTTT. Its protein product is CASSLSLGTDTQYF.